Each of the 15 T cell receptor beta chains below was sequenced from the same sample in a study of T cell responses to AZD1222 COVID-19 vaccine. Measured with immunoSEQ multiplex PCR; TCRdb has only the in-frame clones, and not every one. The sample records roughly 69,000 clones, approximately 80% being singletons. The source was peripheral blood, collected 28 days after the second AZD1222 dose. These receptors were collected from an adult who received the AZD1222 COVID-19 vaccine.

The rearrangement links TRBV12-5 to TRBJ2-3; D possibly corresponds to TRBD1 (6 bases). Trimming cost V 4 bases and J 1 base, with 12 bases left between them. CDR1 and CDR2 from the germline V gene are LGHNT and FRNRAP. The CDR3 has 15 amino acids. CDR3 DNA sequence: TGTGCTAGTGGTTCGACAGGCCTCGGCACAGATACGCAGTATTTT. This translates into CASGSTGLGTDTQYF.

CDR3 sequence: CASMVSGGGVETQYF. The CDR3 DNA follows: TGTGCCAGCATGGTATCTGGCGGGGGGGTGGAGACCCAGTACTTC. The V call is TRBV5-4, the J call TRBJ2-5, with 9 positions matching TRBD2. Germline V CDR1 and CDR2: SGHNT, YYREEE (reference sequence). V shed 6 bases, J shed 5 bases, and the junction held 11 bases outside the gene matches. This CDR3 is 15 amino acids long.

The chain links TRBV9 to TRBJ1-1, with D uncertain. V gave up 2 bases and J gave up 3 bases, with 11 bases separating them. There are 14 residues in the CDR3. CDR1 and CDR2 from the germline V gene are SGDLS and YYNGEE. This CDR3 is CASSVDGGYTEAFF. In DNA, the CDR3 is TGTGCCAGCAGCGTTGACGGTGGGTACACTGAAGCTTTCTTT.

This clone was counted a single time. CDR3 DNA sequence: TGTGCCAGCGGACGAGACCCCACCTACGAGCAGTACTTC. Its protein product is CASGRDPTYEQYF. The chain recombines TRBV13 with TRBJ2-7; no clear D. Trimming pared 8 bases from V and 2 bases from J, leaving 13 bases between. This CDR3 is 13 amino acids long. Germline CDR1 is PRHDT and CDR2 is FYEKMQ (reference sequence).

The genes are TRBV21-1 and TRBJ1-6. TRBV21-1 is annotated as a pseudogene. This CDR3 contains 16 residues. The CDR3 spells CASSKARQGGGSPLHF. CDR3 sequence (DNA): TGTGCCAGCAGCAAAGCTCGGCAGGGGGGGGGATCACCCCTCCACTTT.

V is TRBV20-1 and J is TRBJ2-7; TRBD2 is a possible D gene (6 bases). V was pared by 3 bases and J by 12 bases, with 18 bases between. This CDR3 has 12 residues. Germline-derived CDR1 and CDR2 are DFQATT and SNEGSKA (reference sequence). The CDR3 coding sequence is TGCAGTGCTAGTCCATTGTCCAGGACTATGTACTTC. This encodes CSASPLSRTMYF.

CDR3 coding DNA: TGTGCCAGTAGTATGATCGGGGGGGCCGCCGGGGAGCTGTTTTTT. Protein: CASSMIGGAAGELFF. The rearrangement uses TRBV19 and TRBJ2-2, with 8 bases matching TRBD2. The ends lost 3 bases at V and 6 bases at J; junction bases unmatched: 6. This CDR3 is 15 amino acids long. Germline lookup yields CDR1 LNHDA and CDR2 SQIVND (reference sequence).

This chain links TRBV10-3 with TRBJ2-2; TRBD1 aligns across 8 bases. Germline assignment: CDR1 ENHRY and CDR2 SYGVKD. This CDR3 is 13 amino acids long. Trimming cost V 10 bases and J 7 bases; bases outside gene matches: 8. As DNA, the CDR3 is TGTGCCACAATAGGACAGGGCCGCGGGGAGCTGTTTTTT. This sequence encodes CATIGQGRGELFF.

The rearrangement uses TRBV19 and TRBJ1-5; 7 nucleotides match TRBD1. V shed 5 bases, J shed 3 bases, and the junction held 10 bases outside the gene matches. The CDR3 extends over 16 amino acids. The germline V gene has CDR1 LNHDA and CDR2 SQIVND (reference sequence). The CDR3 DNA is TGTGCCAGTAGTGTGTTGGGACAGATCTACAATCAGCCCCAGCATTTT. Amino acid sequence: CASSVLGQIYNQPQHF.

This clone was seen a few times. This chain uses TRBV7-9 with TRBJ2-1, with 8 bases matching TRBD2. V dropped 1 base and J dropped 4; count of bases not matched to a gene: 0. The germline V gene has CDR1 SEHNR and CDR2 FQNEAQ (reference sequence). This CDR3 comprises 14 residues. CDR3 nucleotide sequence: TGTGCCAGCAGCTTAGGCGGGGGGTACAATGAGCAGTTCTTC. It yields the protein CASSLGGGYNEQFF.

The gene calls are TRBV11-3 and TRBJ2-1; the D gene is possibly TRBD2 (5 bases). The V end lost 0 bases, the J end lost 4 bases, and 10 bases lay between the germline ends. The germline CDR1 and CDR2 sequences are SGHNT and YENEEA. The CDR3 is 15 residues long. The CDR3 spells CASSLDPGLYNEQFF. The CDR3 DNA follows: TGTGCCAGCAGCTTAGACCCGGGGTTGTACAATGAGCAGTTCTTC.

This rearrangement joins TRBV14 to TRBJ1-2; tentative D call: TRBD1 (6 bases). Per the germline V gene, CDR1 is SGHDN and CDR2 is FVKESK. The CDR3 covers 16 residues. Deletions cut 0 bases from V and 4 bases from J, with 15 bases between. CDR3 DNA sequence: TGTGCCAGCAGCCAAGATTGGATGCCAGGGGTCTATGGCTACACCTTC. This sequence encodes CASSQDWMPGVYGYTF.

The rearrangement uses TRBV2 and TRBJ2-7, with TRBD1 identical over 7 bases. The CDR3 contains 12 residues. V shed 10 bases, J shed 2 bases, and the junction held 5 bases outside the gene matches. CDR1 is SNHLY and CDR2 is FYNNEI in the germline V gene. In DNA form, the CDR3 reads TGTGCCACCAGGGACAGAGCCTACGAGCAGTACTTC. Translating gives CATRDRAYEQYF.

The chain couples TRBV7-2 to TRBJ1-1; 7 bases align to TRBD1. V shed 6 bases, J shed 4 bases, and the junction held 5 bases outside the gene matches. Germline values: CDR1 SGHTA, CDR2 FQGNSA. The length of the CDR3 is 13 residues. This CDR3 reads CASSIQGITEAFF. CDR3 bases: TGTGCCAGCAGTATACAGGGGATCACTGAAGCTTTCTTT.

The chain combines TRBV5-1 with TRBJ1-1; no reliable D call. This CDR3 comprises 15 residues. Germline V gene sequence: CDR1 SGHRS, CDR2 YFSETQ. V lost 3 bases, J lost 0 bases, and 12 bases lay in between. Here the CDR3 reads CASSSESAMNTEAFF. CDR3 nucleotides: TGCGCCAGCAGCTCCGAGAGCGCTATGAACACTGAAGCTTTCTTT.